This T cell receptor beta chain was sequenced for a study of blood T cells in healthy people across ages. CDR3 size: 13 residues. From germline, CDR1 is SSHAT and CDR2 FNYEAQ (reference sequence). It was with a sample-barcoded 5' primer and a J-beta primer mix that a second PCR of roughly 7 to 12 cycles was run. TCRdb used MiXCR to reprocess the 5' RACE reads, holding one entry per CDR3 protein. The data show roughly 2 million distinct CDR3 sequences, about 50% seen once. Points from the study as a whole: More naive CD4+ cells and higher diversity were found in long-lived than in aged donors. Total diversity from one million sequenced T cells was likely underestimated. In older individuals, TCR beta diversity per million T cells was lower, falling roughly linearly with age.

Notes on this clonotype: The antigen is unknown. One end of the junction is discordant with germline, which a read error may explain.

This TCR was sampled from a woman aged 40 to 50 in good health. The J gene is TRBJ2-1, the V gene TRBV7-7, with D hard to call. Sample: blood. The CDR3 sequence: CASSWSLYNEQFF. CDR3 coding DNA: TGTGCTAGCAGCTGGTCCTTATACAATGAGCAGTTCTTC.